A selection of T cell receptor beta chains follows, all from one sample in a study of blood T cell repertoires in COVID-19. TCRdb's table, derived via immunoSEQ multiplex PCR, lists solely in-frame clones and lacks some. Seen here are 140,000 or so clones, 85% to 90% observed once, and the top ten hold 3%. The source material was peripheral blood. The receptors shown here come from a woman aged 55-70 years with active COVID-19. CDR3s include the opening cysteine and the closing phenylalanine or tryptophan. D genes are given only for firm matches. Where a row states a size, it is once, few, many or the class of an expanded clone; other rows omit it.

j_gene	abundance	d_gene	v_gene	CDR3nt	CDR3aa
TRBJ2-7	NA	NA	TRBV6-5	TGTGCCAGCAGCCGAGGACACTCCTACGAGCAGTACTTC	CASSRGHSYEQYF
TRBJ1-2	NA	NA	TRBV3-1/TRBV3-2	TGTGCCAGCAGCCAAGGTTCAGGCCTCTATGGCTACACCTTC	CASSQGSGLYGYTF
TRBJ2-3	NA	NA	TRBV18	TGTGCCAGCTCTAACTCCCGAGGGAACACAGATACGCAGTATTTT	CASSNSRGNTDTQYF
TRBJ1-2	NA	NA	TRBV6-5	TGTGCCAGCAGTTACTCGAGGGCAGGAGGGGCGTCTGGCTACACCTTC	CASSYSRAGGASGYTF
TRBJ2-1	NA	NA	TRBV30	TGTGCCTGGAGTGTGGGTCGCGGGTCGCGCGCTGGTGAGCAGTTCTTC	CAWSVGRGSRAGEQFF
TRBJ1-1	few	NA	TRBV27	TGTGCCAGCAGTTTAGGGGCATGGGGGAACACTGAAGCTTTCTTT	CASSLGAWGNTEAFF
TRBJ1-6	NA	NA	TRBV5-1	TGCGCCAGCAGAGACGGGGATAATTCACCCCTCCACTTT	CASRDGDNSPLHF
TRBJ2-1	NA	TRBD1	TRBV7-9	TGTGCCAGCAGCTTGGGACAGACCAATGAGCAGTTCTTC	CASSLGQTNEQFF
TRBJ2-7	few	NA	TRBV19	TGTGCCAGTAGTCTCCTGTTAGGCAGGGGAACTGAGCAGTACTTC	CASSLLLGRGTEQYF
TRBJ1-5	NA	NA	TRBV28	TGTGCCAGCAGTTCTTCACGGTCCAATCAGCCCCAGCATTTT	CASSSSRSNQPQHF
TRBJ2-3	NA	NA	TRBV7-3	TGTGCCAGCAGCTTAGGGCAACATACAGATACGCAGTATTTT	CASSLGQHTDTQYF
TRBJ1-1	NA	TRBD1	TRBV10-3	TGTGCCATCAGTGCAGGAGACAGGGGGGCAGCTTTCTTT	CAISAGDRGAAFF
TRBJ1-2	NA	NA	TRBV9	TGTGCCAGCGCGAGGGAGGGTTGGGGAGGCTACACCTTC	CASAREGWGGYTF
TRBJ2-1	NA	TRBD2	TRBV11-3	TGTGCCAGCAGCTTAGGTGGACTAGCGGGAGGGACGGTTAATGAGCAGTTCTTC	CASSLGGLAGGTVNEQFF
TRBJ1-1	NA	TRBD1	TRBV25-1	TGTGCCAGCAGACCAGGGGGCGTGAACACTGAAGCTTTCTTT	CASRPGGVNTEAFF
TRBJ2-7	NA	TRBD2	TRBV18	TGTGCCAGCTCACTAACTAGCGGGATCCCTCACGAGCAGTACTTC	CASSLTSGIPHEQYF
TRBJ1-5	NA	TRBD1	TRBV7-9	TGTGCCAGCAGCGACGGACAGGGGGGGCAATTATTT	CASSDGQGGQLF
TRBJ2-3	NA	TRBD1	TRBV4-3	TGCGCCAGCAGCCAAACCCGGACAGGGGACGGGGCAGATACGCAGTATTTT	CASSQTRTGDGADTQYF
TRBJ2-7	NA	NA	TRBV6-5	TGTGCCAGCAGCCCGAGGCCCGCCTTCTCCTACGAGCAGTACTTC	CASSPRPAFSYEQYF
TRBJ2-7	NA	NA	TRBV7-3	TGTGCCAGCAGCTTAAATGCGGGGCCCTCCTACGAGCAGTACTTC	CASSLNAGPSYEQYF
TRBJ2-3	NA	NA	TRBV6-5	TGTGCCAGCAGTTTGCTAGGCGGTAGCACAGATACGCAGTATTTT	CASSLLGGSTDTQYF
TRBJ1-2	NA	NA	TRBV7-9	TGTGCCAGCAGCTTAGGGCCTCACTATGGCTACACCTTC	CASSLGPHYGYTF
TRBJ2-2	NA	NA	TRBV7-8	TGTGCCGTTTCGAGCGGCCATACCGGGGAGCTGTTTTTT	CAVSSGHTGELFF
TRBJ1-3	NA	NA	TRBV7-8	TGTGCCAGCAGCTTAAGAGCCCGAATCCCGACAGTGCAGGCTGGAAACACCATATATTTT	CASSLRARIPTVQAGNTIYF
TRBJ2-1	NA	TRBD2	TRBV6-5	TGTGCCAGCAGTTTTACTAGCGGGGCCTACAATGAGCAGTTCTTC	CASSFTSGAYNEQFF
TRBJ1-1	NA	TRBD1	TRBV7-6	TGTGCCAGCAGCGCACCGGGCCAGGGGGCCACTGAAGCTTTCTTT	CASSAPGQGATEAFF
TRBJ2-7	NA	TRBD2	TRBV3-1/TRBV3-2	TGTGCCAGCAGCCAAGATCGGGGGGACGAGCAGTACTTC	CASSQDRGDEQYF
TRBJ1-1	NA	NA	TRBV28	TGTGCCAGCAGTCGGGGGGACACTGAAGCTTTCTTT	CASSRGDTEAFF
TRBJ1-2	NA	NA	TRBV14	TGTGCCAGCAGCCAACAGGGCTATGGCTACACCTTC	CASSQQGYGYTF
TRBJ2-3	once	TRBD2	TRBV4-2	TGTGCCAGCAGCCCAACTAGCGGTAGCACAGATACGCAGTATTTT	CASSPTSGSTDTQYF
TRBJ2-4	NA	NA	TRBV6-2/TRBV6-3	TGTGCCAGCAGCGTTAGATTAGCCAAAAACATTCAGTACTTC	CASSVRLAKNIQYF
TRBJ2-7	NA	TRBD1	TRBV7-9	TGTGCCAGCAACTCCGGCCGGGACAGGGCATCCTACGAGCAGTACTTC	CASNSGRDRASYEQYF
TRBJ1-6	NA	TRBD1	TRBV7-9	TGTGCCAGCAGCCTACAGGGGGCTGATTCACCCCTCCACTTT	CASSLQGADSPLHF
TRBJ2-3	NA	NA	TRBV27	TGTGCCAGCAGTTTTCGGGAGAACACAGATACGCAGTATTTT	CASSFRENTDTQYF
TRBJ2-1	NA	TRBD2	TRBV6-2/TRBV6-3	TGTGCCAGCAGTTACGTGGTAGCGGGAGTGGGGAATGAGCAGTTCTTC	CASSYVVAGVGNEQFF
TRBJ1-5	NA	TRBD1	TRBV28	TGTGCCAGCATGACAGGGGGTAGCAATCAGCCCCAGCATTTT	CASMTGGSNQPQHF
TRBJ2-1	NA	TRBD2	TRBV7-8	TGTGCCAGCAGCAGACGGACTAGCGGGATAGGGAATGAGCAGTTCTTC	CASSRRTSGIGNEQFF
TRBJ2-7	NA	TRBD2	TRBV6-5	TGTGCCAGCAGCCTCGGACTAGGAGGGTGGTACTTC	CASSLGLGGWYF
TRBJ2-7	NA	TRBD2	TRBV19	TGTGCCAGTAGTGCGCTAGCGGGAGGGTACGAGCAGTACTTC	CASSALAGGYEQYF
TRBJ2-5	NA	TRBD1	TRBV5-5	TGTGCCAGCAGACAGGGGGCTGCAGAGACCCAGTACTTC	CASRQGAAETQYF
TRBJ2-1	NA	NA	TRBV5-1	TGCGCCAGCGCTTGGGGGCCGATGAGCTCCTACAATGAGCAGTTCTTC	CASAWGPMSSYNEQFF
TRBJ2-3	NA	NA	TRBV5-1	TGCGCCAGCAGCCTTTGGGCGTCTAACACAGATACGCAGTATTTT	CASSLWASNTDTQYF
TRBJ2-1	NA	TRBD1	TRBV9	TGTGCCAGCAGCGTGGGACAGGGGGGATACAATGAGCAGTTCTTC	CASSVGQGGYNEQFF
TRBJ2-1	once	TRBD2	TRBV24-1	TGTGCCACCAGTGAGGCGGGACTAGCGGGAGCCTTTGGGGAGCAGTTCTTC	CATSEAGLAGAFGEQFF
TRBJ2-1	NA	TRBD2	TRBV4-1	TGCGCCAGCAGCCCCTCCCCAGGGCTAGCGGGAGCGCAGTTCTTC	CASSPSPGLAGAQFF
TRBJ2-1	NA	TRBD2	TRBV15	TGTGCCACCAGCGACCGTAGCGGGAGTAATGAGCAGTTCTTC	CATSDRSGSNEQFF
TRBJ2-1	NA	TRBD1	TRBV4-3	TGCGCCAGTAAGGGGGCCGGTGCCTACAATGAGCAGTTCTTC	CASKGAGAYNEQFF
TRBJ2-5	once	TRBD2	TRBV4-2	TGTGCCAGCAGCCGGATGGCTAGCGGGACCGAAGAGACCCAGTACTTC	CASSRMASGTEETQYF
TRBJ2-1	NA	NA	TRBV7-3	TGTGCCAGCAGCTTAGCGAGGGATAATGAGCAGTTCTTC	CASSLARDNEQFF
TRBJ2-5	NA	NA	TRBV9	TGTGCCAGCAGCGTAGGTCCTGCGACAGGAGGTGTGACCCAGTACTTC	CASSVGPATGGVTQYF
TRBJ2-3	NA	NA	TRBV5-1	TGCGCCAGCAGCTTGATAGGACAGCCCACAGATACGCAGTATTTT	CASSLIGQPTDTQYF
TRBJ2-3	NA	TRBD1	TRBV15	TGTGCCACCAGCTGGGACAGCCTCACAGATACGCAGTATTTT	CATSWDSLTDTQYF
TRBJ2-5	once	TRBD1	TRBV29-1	TGCAGCGTTGAAGGTGGGACAGGGGCTCTTGTGGCAGAGACCCAGTACTTC	CSVEGGTGALVAETQYF